One sample yielded the 11 T cell receptor beta chains listed below, sequenced in a study of T cell clones after liver transplantation. The repertoire was sequenced with immunoSEQ multiplex PCR; TCRdb's copy has only in-frame clones and lacks some. The data hold 80,000 or so clones, with 70% to 85% observed a single time. Sequences were derived from CD4+ T cells from blood, sampled 45 to 47 months after liver transplant. The source of these receptors is a human patient who received a liver transplant. The graft donor may have contributed some T cells.

The rearrangement uses TRBV6-5 and TRBJ2-2; D possibly corresponds to TRBD2 (6 bases). The CDR3 extends over 15 amino acids. V was shortened by 4 bases and J by 3 bases, with 12 bases between the two germline ends. CDR1 and CDR2 (germline): MNHEY, SVGAGI. CDR3 nucleotides: TGTGCCAGCAGTTTGTCCCGGGGGTACACCGGGGAGCTGTTTTTT. It is translated as CASSLSRGYTGELFF.

The gene calls are TRBV7-2 and TRBJ2-2; TRBD2 is a possible D gene (6 bases). The CDR3 has 16 amino acids. The germline gives CDR1 SGHTA, CDR2 FQGNSA. The V end was cut by 7 bases, the J end by 2 bases, with 17 bases between. The CDR3 sequence: CASKQISGVNTGELFF. The CDR3 nucleotides read TGTGCCAGCAAACAAATTAGCGGAGTTAACACCGGGGAGCTGTTTTTT.

This clone showed up many times. V usage is TRBV7-9 and J usage is TRBJ1-2, with a tentative D call TRBD1 (6 bases). From germline, CDR1 is SEHNR and CDR2 FQNEAQ (reference sequence). The CDR3 loop spans 14 amino acids. Trimming shortened V by 10 bases and J by 6 bases, and 21 bases separated the two germline ends. In DNA, the CDR3 is TGTGCCACCCTAGATGGCCAGGGGATCAATGGCTACACCTTC. It yields the protein CATLDGQGINGYTF. Full variable domain (outside the CDR3, taken from reference TRBV7-9 and TRBJ1-2): DTGVSQNPRHKITKRGQNVTFRCDPISEHNRLYWYRQTLGQGPEFLTYFQNEAQLEKSRLLSDRFSAERPKGSFSTLEIQRTEQGDSAMYLCATLDGQGINGYTFGSGTRLTVV.

The J gene is TRBJ2-1, the V gene TRBV14; tentative D call: TRBD2 (7 bases). The CDR3 runs to 15 residues. The germline V and J ends were trimmed by 3 bases and 7 bases, with 16 bases remaining between them. Germline V lookup: CDR1 SGHDN, CDR2 FVKESK. The CDR3 coding sequence is TGTGCCAGCAGCCACCAAAGGGGGGGGAGGAATGAGCAGTTCTTC. It encodes CASSHQRGGRNEQFF.

The rearrangement joins TRBV27 to TRBJ2-3; D uncertain. This CDR3 has 14 residues. With 2 bases removed from V and 1 base from J, the gap between germline ends came to 7 bases. Germline lookup yields CDR1 MNHEY and CDR2 SMNVEV (reference sequence). The DNA of the CDR3 is TGTGCCAGCAGTTTAACAAGGGGCACAGATACGCAGTATTTT. Translating it yields CASSLTRGTDTQYF.

This chain uses TRBV28 with TRBJ1-1; possible D gene TRBD1, 5 bases. V was pared by 10 bases and J by 0 bases, with 12 bases between. Germline V gives CDR1 MDHEN, CDR2 SYDVKM. The CDR3 extends over 13 amino acids. In DNA, the CDR3 is TGTGCCACCTCGGGACGGATGAACACTGAAGCTTTCTTT. Translation: CATSGRMNTEAFF.

The chain has TRBV4-3 and TRBJ1-2; TRBD1 matches at 9 bases. The junction had 7 bases not matched to a gene; V was cut back by 4 bases and J by 4 bases. CDR3 size: 15 residues. CDR1 is LGHNA and CDR2 is YSLEER in the germline V gene. The CDR3 DNA sequence: TGCGCCAGCAGCCCCAGGACAGGGGTCCTCTATGGCTACACCTTC. Translated: CASSPRTGVLYGYTF.

The CDR3 loop is CASRPGDSLYEQYF. The CDR3 nucleotides are TGCGCCAGTAGACCGGGGGACAGCCTTTACGAGCAGTACTTC. The chain has TRBV5-1 and TRBJ2-7; the D gene is possibly TRBD1 (7 bases). Germline V gene data show CDR1 as SGHRS and CDR2 as YFSETQ. V dropped 8 bases and J dropped 4 bases, with 19 bases sitting between them. This CDR3 spans 14 amino acids.

This chain links TRBV7-9 with TRBJ2-2; 10 nucleotides align to TRBD2. Germline lookup yields CDR1 SEHNR and CDR2 FQNEAQ (reference sequence). CDR3 length: 16 residues. V gave up 5 bases and J gave up 0 bases; unmatched junction bases: 3. The CDR3, as DNA: TGTGCCAGCAGCACAGGACTAGCGGCGAACACCGGGGAGCTGTTTTTT. This encodes CASSTGLAANTGELFF.

The chain joins TRBV18 to TRBJ2-3; unclear D gene. The V and J ends lost 0 bases and 7 bases respectively, with 8 bases between them. CDR1 and CDR2 (germline): KGHSH, LQKENI. The CDR3 runs 13 residues. The CDR3 loop reads CASSPPPPNTQYF. CDR3 bases: TGTGCCAGCTCACCACCTCCGCCCAATACGCAGTATTTT.

This chain links TRBV5-1 with TRBJ2-3; 10 bases match TRBD1. The CDR3 sequence is 15 residues long. CDR1 is SGHRS and CDR2 is YFSETQ in the germline V gene. J lost 4 bases, V lost 2 bases, and 4 bases had no gene match. CDR3 in amino acids: CASSFQTGGADTQYF. CDR3 sequence (DNA): TGCGCCAGCAGCTTCCAGACAGGGGGCGCAGATACGCAGTATTTT.